This T cell receptor beta chain is drawn from a study of blood T cell repertoires in COVID-19. Looking at the study overall: COVID-19 samples from acute and convalescent phases originated in the United States, Italy and Spain. In each case, the material was cDNA or gDNA derived from T cells, B-cell-depleted T cells, or PBMCs.

The CDR3 sequence is 13 residues long. V was trimmed by 3 bases and J by 4 bases, leaving 9 bases between them. In germline, CDR1 is PRHDT, CDR2 FYEKMQ (reference sequence). Clones were sequenced by immunoSEQ multiplex PCR, and TCRdb holds only the in-frame ones, with some missing. The table lists about 200,000 clones, approximately 80% of them singletons. This TCR derives from a man aged 35 to 55 with acute or convalescent COVID-19. Sequenced input: peripheral blood. The genes are TRBV13 and TRBJ1-2; D perhaps matches TRBD1 (6 bases). CDR3 DNA sequence: TGTGCCAGCAGCTTCACAGGGCCCTATGGCTACACCTTC. Residues: CASSFTGPYGYTF.